This T cell receptor beta chain was sequenced in a study of read filtering for tumor transcriptome and immune sequencing. Molecular barcoded adaptors covering alpha/delta and beta/gamma chains were used on approximately 400 ng RNA. TCRdb re-called the reads with MiXCR, one entry per CDR3 protein. The table shows around 20,000 distinct CDR3 sequences, with roughly a fifth occurring only once. This clonotype was detected many times. The sequencing sample was made of a population of CD138-negative cells sorted from bone marrow. The receptor was derived from a donor at least 40 years old with multiple myeloma.

CDR3 residues: CSVEVGGGLGEQYF. In DNA form, the CDR3 reads TGCAGCGTTGAAGTCGGGGGGGGCCTGGGGGAGCAGTACTTC. The rearrangement joins TRBV29-1 to TRBJ2-7; TRBD2 aligns across 8 bases. Trimming cost V 1 base and J 7 bases; bases outside gene matches: 9. This CDR3 contains 14 residues. CDR1 and CDR2 (germline): SQVTM, ANQGSEA.